These T cell receptor beta chains were read from a single sample in a study of cytomegalovirus exposure and HLA in healthy donors. Using immunoSEQ multiplex PCR, the repertoire was profiled, and TCRdb retains in-frame clones only, with some absent. The sample records 150,000 to 200,000 clones, roughly 80% being singletons. Sample: PBMCs. The receptors stem from a woman aged 25 to 45 in good health and CMV-seronegative. Each CDR3 is given with its conserved first and last residue. A D gene is named only where the DNA matches it firmly. Clone sizes are given selectively: once, few, many, or a class where the clone is expanded.

CASSPAAGGSYEQYF | TGTGCCAGCTCACCGGCGGCAGGGGGCTCCTACGAGCAGTACTTC | - | TRBV18 | TRBD1 | TRBJ2-7
CASGRQDREESEQYF | TGTGCCAGCGGACGACAAGACAGGGAGGAAAGCGAGCAGTACTTC | - | TRBV2 | - | TRBJ2-7
CASSQQAGVGSYNEQFF | TGCGCCAGCAGCCAACAAGCAGGGGTCGGCTCCTACAATGAGCAGTTCTTC | - | TRBV4-1 | - | TRBJ2-1
CASRGLPGTEAFF | TGTGCCAGCAGAGGGCTCCCGGGGACTGAAGCTTTCTTT | - | TRBV2 | - | TRBJ1-1
CASSVGGGQLYNEQFF | TGTGCCAGCAGTGTTGGCGGGGGCCAACTCTACAATGAGCAGTTCTTC | - | TRBV6-1 | - | TRBJ2-1
CSPQAVLAGEAFF | TGCAGCCCCCAGGCCGTATTGGCTGGAGAAGCTTTCTTT | - | TRBV29-1 | - | TRBJ1-1
CAWIGPGGSTDTQYF | TGTGCCTGGATAGGTCCGGGGGGGAGCACAGATACGCAGTATTTT | - | TRBV30 | TRBD2 | TRBJ2-3
CASSFPPHGELFF | TGTGCCAGCAGCTTTCCCCCCCACGGGGAGCTGTTTTTT | - | TRBV7-3 | - | TRBJ2-2
CASSLGGGATSYEQYF | TGTGCCAGCAGCTTAGGGGGAGGAGCGACCTCCTACGAGCAGTACTTC | - | TRBV13 | - | TRBJ2-7
CASSLAGNYGYTF | TGTGCCAGCAGCTTGGCGGGGAACTATGGCTACACCTTC | - | TRBV5-4 | - | TRBJ1-2
CASRRTNEKLFF | TGTGCCAGCAGGCGGACTAATGAAAAACTGTTTTTT | - | TRBV6-5 | - | TRBJ1-4
CASSSRITYEQYF | TGTGCCAGCAGTTCCAGGATAACCTACGAGCAGTACTTC | - | TRBV28 | - | TRBJ2-7
CATSRESRDYGYTF | TGTGCCACCAGCAGAGAATCCAGGGACTATGGCTACACCTTC | few | TRBV15 | - | TRBJ1-2
CAWSVLGQGMVQPQHF | TGTGCCTGGAGTGTGTTGGGACAGGGTATGGTGCAGCCCCAGCATTTT | - | TRBV30 | TRBD1 | TRBJ1-5
CASSLFLTSGGSWTGELFF | TGCGCCAGCAGCCTTTTCCTGACTAGCGGGGGGAGTTGGACCGGGGAGCTGTTTTTT | - | TRBV5-1 | TRBD2 | TRBJ2-2
CASSRTGDGTEAFF | TGTGCCAGCAGCCGGACAGGGGACGGCACTGAAGCTTTCTTT | - | TRBV7-9 | TRBD1 | TRBJ1-1
CAWSVGAETQYF | TGTGCCTGGAGTGTGGGAGCCGAGACCCAGTACTTC | - | TRBV30 | - | TRBJ2-5
CASSLQQGGIEQFF | TGTGCCAGCAGTCTACAACAGGGGGGGATTGAGCAGTTCTTC | - | TRBV6-1 | - | TRBJ2-1
CASSLLTATMGYTF | TGTGCCAGCAGCTTGTTGACGGCGACTATGGGCTACACCTTC | once | TRBV5-6 | - | TRBJ1-2
CASSLDSSGANVLTF | TGTGCCAGCAGCTTAGACAGCTCTGGGGCCAACGTCCTGACTTTC | - | TRBV11-2 | - | TRBJ2-6
CASSYHDKAYEQYF | TGTGCCAGCAGTTACCATGACAAGGCCTACGAGCAGTACTTC | - | TRBV6-5 | - | TRBJ2-7
CASTRRSGYTF | TGTGCCAGCACTCGACGGAGTGGCTACACCTTC | - | TRBV28 | - | TRBJ1-2
CASSWTVGTGELFF | TGTGCCAGCAGTTGGACAGTGGGGACCGGGGAGCTGTTTTTT | many | TRBV6-1 | - | TRBJ2-2
CASSEGTSGETQYF | TGTGCCAGCAGTGAAGGGACCAGCGGGGAGACCCAGTACTTC | - | TRBV2 | - | TRBJ2-5
CASSLATGGGEQYF | TGCGCCAGCAGCTTGGCCACAGGGGGAGGTGAGCAGTACTTC | - | TRBV5-1 | TRBD1 | TRBJ2-7
CASSLGLTTDTQYF | TGTGCCAGCAGCTTAGGACTAACCACAGATACGCAGTATTTT | - | TRBV7-3 | - | TRBJ2-3
CASSLAGSEQYF | TGTGCCAGCAGCTTAGCGGGCTCCGAGCAGTACTTC | - | TRBV7-9 | - | TRBJ2-7
CASSLAPVLYEQYF | TGTGCCAGCAGCTTAGCTCCGGTACTCTACGAGCAGTACTTC | - | TRBV7-8 | - | TRBJ2-7
CASSLREFGGYTF | TGTGCCAGCAGTTTACGGGAGTTCGGGGGCTACACCTTC | - | TRBV6-5 | - | TRBJ1-2
CASRARGLGGMNTEAFF | TGTGCCTCCAGGGCGCGGGGCCTTGGGGGAATGAACACTGAAGCTTTCTTT | - | TRBV10-3 | - | TRBJ1-1
CSVWELGDEAFF | TGCAGCGTTTGGGAGCTGGGAGATGAAGCTTTCTTT | - | TRBV29-1 | - | TRBJ1-1
CASSLDAGPNYGYTF | TGCGCCAGCAGCTTGGACGCAGGCCCTAACTATGGCTACACCTTC | - | TRBV5-1 | - | TRBJ1-2
CASSRENTIYF | TGTGCCAGCAGCCGGGAAAACACCATATATTTT | - | TRBV9 | - | TRBJ1-3
CASSRAGGIQETQYF | TGTGCCAGCAGTCGAGCGGGGGGCATCCAAGAGACCCAGTACTTC | - | TRBV9 | TRBD2 | TRBJ2-5
CASSQGLAGGPNEQFF | TGTGCCAGCAGCCAAGGACTAGCGGGGGGGCCCAATGAGCAGTTCTTC | once | TRBV4-2 | TRBD2 | TRBJ2-1
CASSFPGRLEASGEQFF | TGTGCCAGCAGCTTCCCAGGGAGACTAGAGGCGTCAGGGGAGCAGTTCTTC | - | TRBV5-6 | - | TRBJ2-1
CASSPSLGGYNQPQHF | TGTGCCAGCAGTCCGTCCCTAGGAGGGTACAATCAGCCCCAGCATTTT | - | TRBV28 | - | TRBJ1-5
CASSPRTTSYEQYF | TGTGCCAGCTCACCACGAACTACCTCCTACGAGCAGTACTTC | - | TRBV18 | - | TRBJ2-7
CASTPGGEDNQPQHF | TGTGCCAGCACCCCCGGGGGGGAAGACAATCAGCCCCAGCATTTT | - | TRBV28 | - | TRBJ1-5
CASSVSGGAAETQYF | TGTGCCAGCAGTGTCAGCGGGGGGGCCGCAGAGACCCAGTACTTC | - | TRBV6-4 | TRBD2 | TRBJ2-5
CASSLTEETQYF | TGTGCCAGCAGCTTGACTGAAGAGACCCAGTACTTC | - | TRBV7-9 | - | TRBJ2-5
CASSLIQGRGAFF | TGTGCCAGCAGCTTAATTCAGGGCCGGGGGGCTTTCTTT | few | TRBV11-2 | - | TRBJ1-1
CASNHRGRDQPQHF | TGTGCCAGTAATCACAGGGGGCGAGACCAGCCCCAGCATTTT | - | TRBV19 | TRBD1 | TRBJ1-5
CAIYRQGVTEAFF | TGTGCCATATACCGACAGGGAGTAACTGAAGCTTTCTTT | - | TRBV30 | TRBD1 | TRBJ1-1
CSSSRGTVGNQPQHF | TGTTCCAGCAGCCGAGGGACAGTAGGCAATCAGCCCCAGCATTTT | - | TRBV7-9 | TRBD1 | TRBJ1-5
CASSDQGNYGYTF | TGTGCCAGCAGTGATCAGGGGAACTATGGCTACACCTTC | few | TRBV25-1 | - | TRBJ1-2
CASSMRQGYNSPLHF | TGTGCCAGCAGTATGCGACAGGGCTATAATTCACCCCTCCACTTT | - | TRBV27 | TRBD1 | TRBJ1-6
CASSYPPGIDNSPLHF | TGTGCCAGCAGTTACCCCCCGGGGATCGATAATTCACCCCTCCACTTT | - | TRBV6-6 | - | TRBJ1-6
CASSRTGTSGGEQFF | TGTGCCAGCAGCCGTACCGGGACTAGCGGGGGGGAGCAGTTCTTC | - | TRBV5-4 | TRBD2 | TRBJ2-1
CASSQTAATFGAFF | TGTGCCAGCAGTCAAACGGCGGCCACATTTGGCGCTTTCTTT | few | TRBV2 | - | TRBJ1-1
CSVRQGTYGYTF | TGCAGCGTTCGACAGGGGACCTATGGCTACACCTTC | - | TRBV29-1 | TRBD1 | TRBJ1-2
CASSLEGASEKLFF | TGCGCCAGCAGCTTGGAAGGGGCGAGTGAAAAACTGTTTTTT | few | TRBV5-1 | - | TRBJ1-4
CASVQAATDTQYF | TGTGCCAGCGTTCAAGCGGCCACAGATACGCAGTATTTT | - | TRBV2 | - | TRBJ2-3